This is a list of T cell receptor beta chains from one sample in a study of T cell repertoires and Cas9 in healthy adults. The assay was immunoSEQ multiplex PCR, and TCRdb's table has in-frame clones only and misses some. The repertoire includes some 21,000 clones, more than 75% of them detected once, and approximately 0.7% sits in the top ten. The sequenced material came from CD4+ effector T cells (CD127+, CD25-, CD137-, CD154-) from PBMCs; culture status not recorded. These receptors originate from a human donor in good health. The CDR3 runs from the conserved cysteine through the conserved F or W. D genes are given only for firm matches. Clone size is stated in some rows and not others, as once, few, many or a class when expanded.

>TRBV9|TRBJ2-3|TRBD2|.
CASSELAGGRATQYF
TGTGCCAGCAGCGAACTAGCGGGGGGCCGAGCTACGCAGTATTTT
>TRBV6-5|TRBJ1-2|TRBD1|.
CASREGQNPRRGYTF
TGTGCCAGCAGAGAGGGACAGAACCCCCGTAGGGGCTACACCTTC
>TRBV11-1|TRBJ1-5|.|.
CASSGGFNQPQHF
TGTGCCAGCAGCGGGGGATTCAATCAGCCCCAGCATTTT
>TRBV27|TRBJ2-5|TRBD2|.
CASSPIGTSDGGETQYF
TGTGCCAGCAGCCCGATCGGGACTAGCGACGGAGGGGAGACCCAGTACTTC
>TRBV4-2|TRBJ1-6|TRBD1|.
CASRPDRVFENSPLHF
TGTGCCAGCAGACCCGACAGGGTTTTCGAGAATTCACCCCTCCACTTT
>TRBV2|TRBJ1-4|.|.
CASKRDPNEKLFF
TGTGCCAGCAAGAGGGATCCGAATGAAAAACTGTTTTTT
>TRBV5-5|TRBJ1-2|.|.
CASSFEGIYGYTF
TGTGCCAGCAGCTTTGAGGGTATCTATGGCTACACCTTC
>TRBV19|TRBJ1-1|.|.
CASSTFGPNTEAFF
TGTGCCAGTAGTACTTTCGGGCCGAACACTGAAGCTTTCTTT
>TRBV19|TRBJ1-1|.|.
CASSIEANTEAFF
TGTGCCAGTAGTATCGAAGCGAACACTGAAGCTTTCTTT
>TRBV28|TRBJ1-4|.|.
CASSPIREKLFF
TGTGCCAGCAGTCCCATAAGGGAAAAACTGTTTTTT
>TRBV28|TRBJ2-7|.|.
CASRPPGRSSYEQYF
TGTGCCAGCAGGCCCCCGGGCAGGTCCTCCTACGAGCAGTACTTC
>TRBV2|TRBJ2-2|.|.
CASKPTGNTGELFF
TGTGCCAGCAAACCGACAGGAAACACCGGGGAGCTGTTTTTT
>TRBV28|TRBJ1-6|.|once
CASTQDGNSPLHF
TGTGCCAGCACCCAGGACGGGAATTCACCCCTCCACTTT
>TRBV14|TRBJ1-5|.|.
CASSQDLYQPQHF
TGTGCCAGCAGCCAAGACCTGTATCAGCCCCAGCATTTT
>TRBV7-9|TRBJ2-2|TRBD2|.
CASSSRLAGGNPGELFF
TGTGCCAGCAGCTCGCGACTAGCGGGGGGAAATCCCGGGGAGCTGTTTTTT
>TRBV5-1|TRBJ2-3|.|once
CASSLPSGDTQYF
TGCGCCAGCAGCTTGCCCTCGGGAGATACGCAGTATTTT
>TRBV6-5|TRBJ1-6|.|.
CASSSIYEFYNSPLHF
TGTGCCAGCAGTTCCATATACGAGTTTTATAATTCACCCCTCCACTTT
>TRBV2|TRBJ1-2|TRBD1|.
CASRWRQGNTF
TGTGCCAGCAGGTGGCGACAGGGTAACACCTTC
>TRBV5-1|TRBJ2-7|.|.
CASSTSIRQGYEQYF
TGCGCCAGCTCCACCTCCATCCGGCAGGGCTACGAGCAGTACTTC
>TRBV5-1|TRBJ2-1|.|.
CASSLHYTSSYNEQFF
TGCGCCAGCAGCTTACACTACACCTCGTCCTACAATGAGCAGTTCTTC
>TRBV4-1|TRBJ1-2|.|.
CASSQLWRGNYGYTF
TGCGCCAGCAGCCAACTATGGAGGGGAAACTATGGCTACACCTTC
>TRBV5-1|TRBJ2-5|.|.
CASSSVTTGSFETQYF
TGCGCCAGCAGCTCAGTGACTACCGGGAGTTTCGAGACCCAGTACTTC
>TRBV7-8|TRBJ2-7|.|.
CASSPRTPRSYEQYF
TGTGCCAGCAGCCCCCGAACACCCCGCTCCTACGAGCAGTACTTC
>TRBV11-2|TRBJ2-7|.|.
CASSELYEQYF
TGTGCCAGCAGCGAACTCTACGAGCAGTACTTC
>TRBV5-1|TRBJ1-1|.|.
CASSASALGDGGNTEAFF
TGCGCCAGCAGCGCGTCAGCGCTGGGGGACGGGGGGAACACTGAAGCTTTCTTT
>TRBV7-6|TRBJ2-6|.|once
CASSTNPGGLGANVLTF
TGTGCCAGCAGCACAAATCCCGGGGGACTTGGGGCCAACGTCCTGACTTTC
>TRBV19|TRBJ2-7|.|.
CASSTRQTLSEQYF
TGTGCCAGTAGTACCCGACAGACCCTCAGCGAGCAGTACTTC
>TRBV28|TRBJ1-1|.|.
CASSFSFFGNTEAFF
TGTGCCAGCAGTTTTTCCTTTTTTGGGAACACTGAAGCTTTCTTT
>TRBV7-9|TRBJ1-4|TRBD1|.
CASSLGRQGAGEKLFF
TGTGCCAGCAGCTTAGGTAGACAGGGGGCCGGTGAAAAACTGTTTTTT
>TRBV4-2|TRBJ2-7|TRBD1|.
CASSHRDRESYEQYF
TGTGCCAGCAGCCATCGGGACAGGGAGTCCTACGAGCAGTACTTC
>TRBV6-5|TRBJ2-1|.|.
CAVGRGYNEQFF
TGTGCCGTGGGGCGGGGATACAATGAGCAGTTCTTC
>TRBV6-4|TRBJ2-2|.|.
CASSEARTGELFF
TGTGCCAGCAGTGAAGCGCGGACCGGGGAGCTGTTTTTT
>TRBV18|TRBJ2-7|.|.
CASSPSLTSTYEQYF
TGTGCCAGCTCACCCAGCCTGACTAGTACCTACGAGCAGTACTTC
>TRBV5-4|TRBJ2-1|.|.
CASSLGAQSYNEQFF
TGTGCCAGCAGCCTGGGGGCCCAATCCTACAATGAGCAGTTCTTC
>TRBV18|TRBJ1-1|.|.
CASSQLPQLPFTEAFF
TGTGCCAGCTCACAACTGCCCCAGCTTCCCTTCACTGAAGCTTTCTTT
>TRBV2|TRBJ2-3|TRBD2|.
CASRTDGGADTQYF
TGTGCCAGCAGGACTGACGGGGGGGCGGATACGCAGTATTTT
>TRBV11-2|TRBJ1-2|.|.
CASSLATGDYGYTF
TGTGCCAGCAGCTTAGCAACAGGCGACTATGGCTACACCTTC
>TRBV7-9|TRBJ2-3|.|.
CASGGLGTDTQYF
TGTGCCAGCGGGGGGTTAGGCACAGATACGCAGTATTTT
>TRBV6-5|TRBJ1-5|.|.
CASSLYANQPQHF
TGTGCCAGCAGTCTATATGCCAATCAGCCCCAGCATTTT
>TRBV7-9|TRBJ2-3|TRBD2|few
CASSLRRQRGPQEQYF
TGTGCCAGCAGCTTAAGAAGGCAGCGGGGCCCTCAAGAGCAGTATTTT
>TRBV6-1|TRBJ2-1|.|.
CASSVSRVMDNEQFF
TGTGCCAGCAGTGTTTCGCGGGTTATGGACAATGAGCAGTTCTTC
>TRBV10-3|TRBJ1-1|.|.
CAIRTDAPGAFF
TGTGCCATCAGGACGGACGCCCCTGGGGCTTTCTTT
>TRBV12-5|TRBJ2-3|.|.
CASAQWPRPTSTDTQYF
TGTGCTAGTGCCCAATGGCCACGTCCTACTAGCACAGATACGCAGTATTTT
>TRBV7-2|TRBJ2-7|TRBD1|.
CASSQGDRGFDEQYF
TGTGCCAGCAGCCAAGGGGACAGGGGGTTCGACGAGCAGTACTTC
>TRBV6-1|TRBJ2-3|TRBD1|few
CASSEAPRTGEDTQYF
TGTGCCAGCAGTGAAGCCCCACGGACAGGGGAGGATACGCAGTATTTT
>TRBV7-2|TRBJ1-5|.|.
CASSSEGRPGSSGNQPQHF
TGTGCCAGCAGCTCAGAGGGTAGACCCGGTAGTTCAGGCAATCAGCCCCAGCATTTT
>TRBV7-9|TRBJ1-6|TRBD1|once
CASSLWMGQGHNSPLHF
TGTGCCAGCAGCTTATGGATGGGACAGGGGCATAATTCACCCCTCCACTTT